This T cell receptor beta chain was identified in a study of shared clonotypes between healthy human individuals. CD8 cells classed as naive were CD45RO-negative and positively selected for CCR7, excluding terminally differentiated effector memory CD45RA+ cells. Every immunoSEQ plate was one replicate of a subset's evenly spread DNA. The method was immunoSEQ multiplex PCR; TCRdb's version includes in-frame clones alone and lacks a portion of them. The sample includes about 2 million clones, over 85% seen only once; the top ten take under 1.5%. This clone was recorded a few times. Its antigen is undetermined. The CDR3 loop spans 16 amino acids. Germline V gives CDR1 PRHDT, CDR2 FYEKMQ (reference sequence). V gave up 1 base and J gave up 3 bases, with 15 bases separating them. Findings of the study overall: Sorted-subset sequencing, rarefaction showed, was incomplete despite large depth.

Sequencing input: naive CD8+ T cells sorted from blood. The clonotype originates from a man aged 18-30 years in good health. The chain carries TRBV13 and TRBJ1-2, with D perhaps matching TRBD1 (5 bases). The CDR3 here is CASSLVDNSFDYGYTF. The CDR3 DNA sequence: TGTGCCAGCAGCTTAGTGGACAACAGTTTCGACTATGGCTACACCTTC.